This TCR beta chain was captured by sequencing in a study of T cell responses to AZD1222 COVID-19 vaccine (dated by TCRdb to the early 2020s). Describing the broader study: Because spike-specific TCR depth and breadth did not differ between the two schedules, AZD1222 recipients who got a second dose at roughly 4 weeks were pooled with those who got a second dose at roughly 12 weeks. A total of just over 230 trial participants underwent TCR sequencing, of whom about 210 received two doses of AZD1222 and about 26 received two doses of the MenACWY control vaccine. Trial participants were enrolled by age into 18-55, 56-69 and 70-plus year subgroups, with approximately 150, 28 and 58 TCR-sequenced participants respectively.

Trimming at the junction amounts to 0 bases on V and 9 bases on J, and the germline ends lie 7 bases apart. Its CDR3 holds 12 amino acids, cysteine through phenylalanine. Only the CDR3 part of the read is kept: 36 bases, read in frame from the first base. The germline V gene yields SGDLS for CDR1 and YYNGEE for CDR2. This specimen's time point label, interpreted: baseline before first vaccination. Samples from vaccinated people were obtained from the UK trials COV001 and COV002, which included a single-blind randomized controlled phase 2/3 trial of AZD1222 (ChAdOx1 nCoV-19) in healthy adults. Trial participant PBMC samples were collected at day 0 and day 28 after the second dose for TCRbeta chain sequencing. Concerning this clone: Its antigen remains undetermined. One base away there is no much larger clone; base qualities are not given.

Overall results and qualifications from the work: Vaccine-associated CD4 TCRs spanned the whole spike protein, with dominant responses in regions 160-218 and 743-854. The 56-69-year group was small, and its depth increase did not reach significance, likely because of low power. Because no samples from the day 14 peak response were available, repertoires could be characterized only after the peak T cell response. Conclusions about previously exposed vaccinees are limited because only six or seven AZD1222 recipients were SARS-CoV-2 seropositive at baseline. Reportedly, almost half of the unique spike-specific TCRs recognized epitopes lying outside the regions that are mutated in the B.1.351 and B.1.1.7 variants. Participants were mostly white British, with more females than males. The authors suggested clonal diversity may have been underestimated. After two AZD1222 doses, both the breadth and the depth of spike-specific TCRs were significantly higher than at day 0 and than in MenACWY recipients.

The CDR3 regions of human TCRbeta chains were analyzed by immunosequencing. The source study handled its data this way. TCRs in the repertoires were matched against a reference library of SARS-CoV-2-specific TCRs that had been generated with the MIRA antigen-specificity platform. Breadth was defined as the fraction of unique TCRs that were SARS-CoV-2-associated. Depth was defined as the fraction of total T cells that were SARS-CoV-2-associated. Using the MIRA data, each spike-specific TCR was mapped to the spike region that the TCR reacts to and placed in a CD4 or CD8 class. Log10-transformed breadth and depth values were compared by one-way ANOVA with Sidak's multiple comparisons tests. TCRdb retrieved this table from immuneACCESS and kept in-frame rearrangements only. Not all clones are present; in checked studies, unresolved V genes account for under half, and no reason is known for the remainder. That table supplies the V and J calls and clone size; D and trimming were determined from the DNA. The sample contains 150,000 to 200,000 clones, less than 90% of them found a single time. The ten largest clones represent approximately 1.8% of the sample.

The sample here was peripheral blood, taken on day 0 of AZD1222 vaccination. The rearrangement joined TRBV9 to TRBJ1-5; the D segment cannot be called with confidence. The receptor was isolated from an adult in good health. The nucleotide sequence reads TGTGCCAGCAGCGTAGGGTCTGGGCCCCAGCATTTT. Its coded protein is CASSVGSGPQHF. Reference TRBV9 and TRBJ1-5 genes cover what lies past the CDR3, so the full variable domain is DSGVTQTPKHLITATGQRVTLRCSPRSGDLSVYWYQQSLDQGLQFLIQYYNGEERAKGNILERFSAQQFPDLHSELNLSSLELGDSALYFCASSVGSGPQHFGDGTRLSIL.